This T cell receptor (beta chain) was identified during a study of human T cells and chemical hapten exposure. Individual cDNA molecules in this library carried unique molecular identifiers. MiXCR was run by TCRdb on the 5' RACE reads, yielding one entry per CDR3 protein. The repertoire has roughly 81,000 distinct CDR3 sequences, 15% to 20% of them found once; the top ten carry approximately 6.3%. Unseparated into fractions, whole blood served as the source from which total RNA was extracted. In this sample, this clonotype turned up many times. J lost 4 bases, V lost 2 bases, and 10 bases had no gene match. The CDR3 covers 17 residues. Germline V gives CDR1 MNHEY, CDR2 SVGEGT.

The sequence was collected from a female donor in good health. V and J are TRBV6-2 or TRBV6-3 and TRBJ2-3; 9 nucleotides line up with TRBD2. The CDR3 sequence is CASSYRPSGASADTQYF. The CDR3 region has the DNA TGTGCCAGCAGTTACAGGCCTAGCGGGGCCTCAGCAGATACGCAGTATTTT.